The TCR beta chain described here comes from a study of Ad26.COV2.S vaccination and SARS-CoV-2 variants. Study-level information: Once, or twice with 56 days between doses, Ad26.COV2.S was given intramuscularly.

The V gene's germline CDR1 is DFQATT and CDR2 SNEGSKA (reference sequence). This CDR3 has 10 amino acids. The V end lost 7 bases, the J end lost 7 bases, and 11 bases lay between the germline ends. With regard to this clone: Its antigen is not identified.

General study findings and limits: Reported post-vaccination CD8+ and CD4+ T cell responses to spike showed substantial breadth.

The sample's treatment: approximately 18 received Ad26.COV2.S at low or high dose, single or two shots; roughly five received placebo; per-sample allocation not given. Collection of samples fell on day 63 after the first vaccine or placebo injection. Here immunoSEQ multiplex PCR was the method, and the copy in TCRdb shows in-frame clones only, minus some. Of about 480,000 clones listed, approximately 90% are singletons. This sequence joins TRBV20-1 and TRBJ2-7, with D possibly TRBD2 on 5 matching bases. Sample: peripheral blood, taken in a trial of Ad26.COV2.S vaccine versus placebo. The source of this sequence is a person between 18 and 59 years old who received the Ad26.COV2.S COVID-19 vaccine or a placebo. The CDR3 region has the DNA TGCAGTGTAGGAGGACTTGAGCAGTACTTC. Translation gives CSVGGLEQYF.